These 24 T cell receptor beta chains share one sample of origin, sequenced in a study of T-cell reconstitution after alpha-beta-depleted transplantation in children (dated by TCRdb to the mid-2010s). The sample's treatment or condition label, in plain terms: allogeneic hematopoietic cell transplantation with graft depleted of TCRalphabeta T cells and CD19 B cells. Libraries were prepared through PCR. For sequencing, an Illumina HiSeq 2500 was employed. TCR libraries were prepared with molecular barcoding, using unique molecular identifiers to normalize TCRbeta repertoire quantification. TCRdb reran the public reads through fastp at Q25 and MiXCR, keeping productive beta chains. Duplicate CDR3 protein sequences are folded into a single record with the most common DNA and genes. Present in this sample are about 78,000 distinct CDR3 sequences, 11% to 15% of which were seen just once. The ten largest clones capture 25% to 30% of the sample.

The source material was PBMCs, mostly from graft donor cells, sampled 180 days after TCRalphabeta/CD19-depleted stem cell transplant. These receptors originate from a male patient aged 2-15 years who had a stem cell transplant for acute lymphoblastic leukemia, so the T cells may come from the graft donor.

This clonotype was observed a handful of times. The V gene is TRBV10-3, the J gene TRBJ2-5, with TRBD2 matching over 10 bases. The germline V gene has CDR1 ENHRY and CDR2 SYGVKD. Germline trimming cut 6 bases from V and 4 bases from J; bases unmatched to any gene: 2. The CDR3 runs 13 residues. The CDR3 is CAIRLAGSETQYF. The CDR3 nucleotides are TGTGCCATCAGACTAGCGGGGTCAGAGACCCAGTACTTC.

V is TRBV5-6 and J is TRBJ1-6, with D possibly matching TRBD1 (5 bases). Germline CDR1 and CDR2: SGHDT and YYEEEE. Trimming removed 1 base at V and 10 bases at J, with 15 bases between. The CDR3 consists of 15 residues. The CDR3 nucleotides are TGTGCCAGCAGCTTGACTCCAGGGAGCTACTCACCCCTCCACTTT. Amino acid sequence: CASSLTPGSYSPLHF.

At least ten counts were recorded for this clonotype. Here the CDR3 reads CASRLAGVTEQFF. CDR3 DNA sequence: TGCGCCAGCCGACTAGCGGGAGTAACTGAGCAGTTCTTC. The chain recombines TRBV5-1 with TRBJ2-1; 12 positions match TRBD2. Trimming cost V 7 bases and J 9 bases; bases outside gene matches: 5. Germline loops: CDR1 SGHRS, CDR2 YFSETQ. This CDR3 spans 13 amino acids.

The gene calls are TRBV5-4 and TRBJ2-3; D is undetermined. Deletions cut 5 bases from V and 3 bases from J, with 7 bases between. This CDR3 region has 12 residues. Germline V lookup: CDR1 SGHNT, CDR2 YYREEE (reference sequence). The CDR3 nucleotides are TGTGCCAGCAGTTCCGGGACAGATACGCAGTATTTT. Translation gives CASSSGTDTQYF.

This chain joins TRBV20-1 and TRBJ2-5, with D perhaps matching TRBD2 (7 bases). V was shortened by 1 base and J by 1 base, with 16 bases between the two germline ends. Germline V gene lookup returns CDR1 DFQATT and CDR2 SNEGSKA (reference sequence). CDR3 length equals 16 residues. CDR3 nucleotide sequence: TGCAGTGCTAGAGGGGTGGCGGGGGACACCCAAGAGACCCAGTACTTC. Protein sequence: CSARGVAGDTQETQYF.

This clonotype was detected ten times or more. This chain joins TRBV7-2 and TRBJ2-1, with D uncertain. Germline values: CDR1 SGHTA, CDR2 FQGNSA. This CDR3 comprises 14 residues. V was shortened by 4 bases and J by 3 bases, with 10 bases between the two germline ends. CDR3 sequence: CASSSLTGYNEQFF. CDR3 nucleotides: TGTGCCAGCAGCTCTTTGACTGGCTACAATGAGCAGTTCTTC.

This clonotype occurred many times. This chain links TRBV5-6 with TRBJ1-2; a possible D gene is TRBD1 (5 bases). Germline V gives CDR1 SGHDT, CDR2 YYEEEE. This CDR3 region has 14 residues. Trimming took 0 bases from V and 13 from J, leaving 19 bases between them. In DNA form, the CDR3 reads TGTGCCAGCAGCTTGGACCAGGGAGGGTTGGATTGCACCTTC. Protein sequence: CASSLDQGGLDCTF.

This clonotype came up many times. The chain combines TRBV7-2 with TRBJ2-7; 8 bases fit TRBD1. This CDR3 is built from 14 residues. Trimming removed 6 bases from V and 5 bases from J; junction bases left unmatched: 9. Germline V gives CDR1 SGHTA, CDR2 FQGNSA. Here the CDR3 reads CASSFDRGRDEQYF. The CDR3 coding sequence is TGTGCCAGCAGTTTTGACAGGGGAAGGGACGAGCAGTACTTC.

This clonotype was counted a few times. The J gene is TRBJ2-7, the V gene TRBV7-3, with a weak D call TRBD2 (6 bases). The CDR3 loop spans 13 amino acids. Germline assignment: CDR1 SGHTA and CDR2 FQGTGA. The chain's CDR3 is CAHRLETNYEQYF. As DNA, the CDR3 is TGTGCGCACCGACTAGAGACCAACTACGAGCAGTACTTC.

This clonotype was detected ten times or more. The V call is TRBV20-1, the J call TRBJ2-1, with 8 bases identical to TRBD2. This CDR3 comprises 16 residues. Germline CDR1 DFQATT, CDR2 SNEGSKA (reference sequence). Trimming removed 6 bases from V and 2 bases from J; junction bases left unmatched: 12. CDR3 nucleotide sequence: TGCAGTGCCCCCCGGGCTAGCGGGTTACCCTACAATGAGCAGTTCTTC. It encodes CSAPRASGLPYNEQFF.

The chain employs TRBV2 and TRBJ1-2; weak D call: TRBD1 (5 bases). V lost 7 bases and J 5 bases, leaving 23 bases between the germline ends. The CDR3 is 16 residues long. The germline V gene has CDR1 SNHLY and CDR2 FYNNEI. CDR3 bases: TGTGCCAGCATCGGGGCCCAAGGGCCACAAACTTATGGCTACACCTTC. Translating it yields CASIGAQGPQTYGYTF.

There are many counts of this clonotype. The CDR3 bases are TGTGCCAGCAGTTACTCCCGGACAGGGGGCAACTATGGCTACACCTTC. It is translated as CASSYSRTGGNYGYTF. The chain employs TRBV6-5 and TRBJ1-2; 11 bases line up with TRBD1. The junction had 2 bases not matched to a gene; V was cut back by 0 bases and J by 2 bases. The CDR3 contains 16 residues. The germline V gene encodes CDR1 MNHEY and CDR2 SVGAGI.

This clonotype was seen many times. The chain combines TRBV20-1 with TRBJ2-1; D may match TRBD1 or TRBD2 (5 bases each). This CDR3 spans 14 amino acids. Germline V gene data show CDR1 as DFQATT and CDR2 as SNEGSKA (reference sequence). V gave up 4 bases and J gave up 2 bases, with 12 bases separating them. The CDR3 sequence: CSATGTHPYNEQFF. In DNA form, the CDR3 reads TGCAGTGCTACCGGGACCCATCCCTACAATGAGCAGTTCTTC.

The table lists this clonotype with many counts. The V call is TRBV15, the J call TRBJ1-5; 8 positions match TRBD1. The CDR3 loop spans 19 amino acids. Germline CDR1 LNHNV, CDR2 YYDKDF (reference sequence). V lost 1 base and J lost 0; bases outside the gene matches: 11. The CDR3 sequence: CATSRGTGPAGYSNQPQHF. CDR3 nucleotides: TGTGCCACCAGCAGAGGGACAGGGCCGGCTGGCTATAGCAATCAGCCCCAGCATTTT.

This chain links TRBV5-1 with TRBJ1-1; no firm D call. Germline loops: CDR1 SGHRS, CDR2 YFSETQ. The CDR3 loop spans 14 amino acids. V lost 4 bases, J lost 0 bases, and 10 bases lay in between. The CDR3 coding sequence is TGCGCCAGCAGCCTCCTTGGTTTGAACACTGAAGCTTTCTTT. This sequence encodes CASSLLGLNTEAFF.

This clonotype was seen many times. The gene calls are TRBV10-3 and TRBJ2-1; D tentatively fits TRBD1 or TRBD2 (5 bases each). The CDR3 runs 13 residues. Trimming removed 8 bases from V and 0 bases from J, with 8 bases in between. Looked up from germline, CDR1 is ENHRY and CDR2 is SYGVKD. The CDR3 DNA reads as TGTGCCATCGAGGGGAGCTCCTACAATGAGCAGTTCTTC. It translates to CAIEGSSYNEQFF.

This clonotype has more than one count but fewer than ten. V and J are TRBV20-1 and TRBJ1-2; D ambiguous. V lost 3 bases and J 4 bases, leaving 9 bases between the germline ends. The CDR3 is 12 residues long. Per the germline V gene, CDR1 is DFQATT and CDR2 is SNEGSKA (reference sequence). The CDR3: CSARVLGYGYTF. CDR3 DNA sequence: TGCAGTGCTAGGGTGTTGGGCTATGGCTACACCTTC.

There are a few counts of this clonotype. The rearrangement uses TRBV4-3 and TRBJ2-7; the D gene is possibly TRBD1 (6 bases). V dropped 0 bases and J dropped 0 bases, with 12 bases sitting between them. CDR1 LGHNA and CDR2 YSLEER come from the germline V gene. The CDR3 is made up of 16 amino acids. The CDR3 nucleotides are TGCGCCAGCAGCCAAGATCTCGGGACAACCTCCTACGAGCAGTACTTC. Its translation is CASSQDLGTTSYEQYF.

In this sample, this clonotype turned up a few times. The chain carries TRBV7-2 and TRBJ2-7, with 9 bases matching TRBD1. This CDR3 contains 15 residues. The J segment lost 3 bases and the V segment lost 4 bases, leaving 7 bases of the junction unmatched. Looked up from germline, CDR1 is SGHTA and CDR2 is FQGNSA. CDR3: CASSSKRQGGYEQYF. Written as DNA, the CDR3 is TGTGCCAGCAGCTCAAAACGACAGGGGGGCTACGAGCAGTACTTC.

This clonotype was recorded a few times. The chain uses TRBV7-9 and TRBJ1-2; a weak D match, TRBD1 (5 bases). Trimming pared 5 bases from V and 6 bases from J, leaving 13 bases between. The germline gives CDR1 SEHNR, CDR2 FQNEAQ (reference sequence). The CDR3 covers 13 residues. CDR3 sequence: CASSLRVGDGYTF. In DNA form, the CDR3 reads TGTGCCAGCAGCCTCAGGGTTGGCGATGGCTACACCTTC.

V and J are TRBV3-1 and TRBJ1-1; TRBD1 matches at 11 bases. Germline assignment: CDR1 LGHDT and CDR2 YNNKEL (reference sequence). The CDR3 contains 14 residues. The J segment lost 3 bases and the V segment lost 4 bases, leaving 1 base of the junction unmatched. The CDR3 DNA sequence: TGTGCCAGCAGCCTGGGACAGGGGGACACTGAAGCTTTCTTT. Protein sequence: CASSLGQGDTEAFF.

This clonotype was counted between two and nine times. V gene TRBV4-3 combines with J gene TRBJ1-1; D uncertain. Germline CDR1 and CDR2: LGHNA and YSLEER. The V end was cut by 2 bases, the J end by 3 bases, with 10 bases between. The CDR3 totals 14 residues. CDR3: CASSQRTADTEAFF. CDR3 DNA: TGCGCCAGCAGCCAAAGGACGGCGGACACTGAAGCTTTCTTT.

The chain carries TRBV6-1 and TRBJ2-4; 11 bases align to TRBD1. CDR3 length: 15 amino acids. Per the germline V gene, CDR1 is MNHNS and CDR2 is SASEGT. V dropped 6 bases and J dropped 1; count of bases not matched to a gene: 2. CDR3 amino acids: CASRGQGAAKNIQYF. The CDR3 nucleotides read TGTGCCAGCAGAGGACAGGGGGCGGCCAAAAACATTCAGTACTTC.

This sequence joins TRBV6-1 and TRBJ2-6, with D hard to call. Germline values: CDR1 MNHNS, CDR2 SASEGT. Trimming stripped 6 bases from V and 0 bases from J, with 12 bases between. The CDR3 covers 16 residues. This CDR3 reads CASSRSLSSGANVLTF. The CDR3 DNA reads as TGTGCCAGCAGCCGCAGCCTTTCCTCTGGGGCCAACGTCCTGACTTTC.